A single sample gave rise to the 32 T cell receptor beta chains below, sequenced in a study of PD-1 blockade in classical Hodgkin lymphoma. Profiling relied on immunoSEQ multiplex PCR, and the TCRdb table lists in-frame clones only, not all of them. The sample has about 4,900 clones; about 65% are singletons. As to time point: cycle 4 day 1 (C4D1), after more than five weeks of nivolumab. All patients relapsed after autologous stem cell transplantation, and brentuximab vedotin exposure varied. Magnetic negative selection was used to purify CD8+ T cells from thawed PBMCs. The sequencing used CD8+ T cells from blood, collected before the fourth cycle of nivolumab. The receptors here all came from a human donor with classical Hodgkin lymphoma.

The chain has TRBV7-2 and TRBJ2-7; D may be TRBD2 (5 bases). CDR1 and CDR2 (germline): SGHTA, FQGNSA. The CDR3 totals 16 residues. V lost 1 base to trimming and J lost 6 bases, with 19 bases between them. The CDR3 nucleotides are TGTGCCAGCAGCTTAGAAGGTCTAGCCGGATTGGGCGAGCAGTACTTC. This gives the protein CASSLEGLAGLGEQYF.

The rearrangement uses TRBV27 and TRBJ1-2, with 8 bases matching TRBD1. The CDR3 runs to 14 residues. Per germline, CDR1 MNHEY and CDR2 SMNVEV (reference sequence). The ends lost 4 bases at V and 4 bases at J; junction bases unmatched: 5. The CDR3 protein is CASSSGQGVYGYTF. The CDR3 DNA sequence: TGTGCCAGCAGTTCAGGACAGGGCGTCTATGGCTACACCTTC.

This chain joins TRBV5-6 and TRBJ2-5, with a tentative D call TRBD2 (6 bases). From germline, CDR1 is SGHDT and CDR2 YYEEEE. The CDR3 runs 16 residues. V lost 0 bases and J lost 4, with 16 bases in between. As DNA, the CDR3 is TGTGCCAGCAGCTTGGGACCGTCTGGGGGAGGAGAGACCCAGTACTTC. Translated: CASSLGPSGGGETQYF.

The rearrangement uses TRBV2 and TRBJ1-5; TRBD1 aligns across 9 bases. The CDR3 runs 17 residues. Germline V lookup: CDR1 SNHLY, CDR2 FYNNEI. The junction had 7 bases not matched to a gene; V was cut back by 0 bases and J by 4 bases. CDR3 sequence reads: CASSEALDRGRNQPQHF. For the CDR3, the DNA is TGTGCCAGCAGTGAAGCTTTGGACAGGGGTCGGAATCAGCCCCAGCATTTT.

This chain joins TRBV18 and TRBJ2-1, with 13 nucleotides matching TRBD2. Germline values: CDR1 KGHSH, CDR2 LQKENI. Trimming at V came to 2 bases and at J to 6 bases, leaving 4 bases not matched to a gene. This CDR3 region has 16 residues. Here the CDR3 reads CASSPGTSGIFNEQFF. The CDR3 DNA is TGTGCCAGCTCACCAGGGACTAGCGGGATATTCAATGAGCAGTTCTTC.

This chain's CDR3 is CASSPTGDGYTF. In DNA form, the CDR3 reads TGCGCCAGCAGCCCAACAGGAGATGGCTACACCTTC. The chain links TRBV5-1 to TRBJ1-2; D is perhaps TRBD1 (5 bases). This CDR3 has 12 amino acids. The germline V gene has CDR1 SGHRS and CDR2 YFSETQ. Trimming left V 4 bases short and J 6 bases short, with 10 bases between.

This rearrangement joins TRBV6-5 to TRBJ1-1; weak D call: TRBD1 (6 bases). Germline CDR1 MNHEY, CDR2 SVGAGI. The CDR3 is 14 residues long. The CDR3 protein is CAAVRQALNTEAFF. The CDR3 DNA follows: TGTGCAGCAGTTCGACAGGCTCTGAACACTGAAGCTTTCTTT.

The chain recombines TRBV19 with TRBJ2-1; no clear D gene. V was trimmed by 1 base and J by 3 bases, leaving 7 bases between them. Germline-derived CDR1 and CDR2 are LNHDA and SQIVND (reference sequence). The CDR3 length is 14 residues. The CDR3 DNA reads TGTGCCAGTAGTATAGTGAGCTTCTACAATGAGCAGTTCTTC. The encoded protein is CASSIVSFYNEQFF.

This clone was detected only a few times. This chain joins TRBV27 and TRBJ2-7, with 11 positions matching TRBD1. CDR3 length equals 15 residues. Trimming at V came to 1 base and at J to 4 bases, leaving 3 bases not matched to a gene. Germline V lookup: CDR1 MNHEY, CDR2 SMNVEV (reference sequence). The CDR3 loop reads CASSLLGQGAYEQYF. Here the CDR3 DNA reads TGTGCCAGCAGTTTATTAGGACAGGGGGCGTACGAGCAGTACTTC.

This clone was seen only once. This chain uses TRBV7-9 with TRBJ2-1; 13 bases line up with TRBD2. After removal of 5 bases from V and 0 bases from J, the junction contained 10 bases not matched to a gene. This CDR3 region has 19 residues. Germline CDR1 is SEHNR and CDR2 is FQNEAQ (reference sequence). As DNA, the CDR3 is TGTGCCAGCAGCCCGCCCCCGGGACTAGCGGGACTCTCCTACAATGAGCAGTTCTTC. It codes for CASSPPPGLAGLSYNEQFF.

The chain recombines TRBV4-2 with TRBJ2-1, with unresolved D. This CDR3 is 13 amino acids long. Germline lookup yields CDR1 LGHNA and CDR2 YNFKEQ. V lost 5 bases and J 6 bases, leaving 11 bases between the germline ends. The CDR3 coding sequence is TGTGCCAGCAGCTTGCTATTGAGCAATGAGCAGTTCTTC. Translated: CASSLLLSNEQFF.

This clone was picked up a small number of times. The chain links TRBV27 to TRBJ2-4; D may be TRBD1 (5 bases). Trimming pared 11 bases from V and 4 bases from J, leaving 12 bases between. From germline, CDR1 is MNHEY and CDR2 SMNVEV (reference sequence). The CDR3 consists of 12 residues. CDR3 sequence reads: CAAGPGKNIQYF. The CDR3 bases are TGTGCCGCCGGGCCAGGGAAAAACATTCAGTACTTC.

The J gene is TRBJ2-3, the V gene TRBV27, with a tentative D call TRBD2 (5 bases). The CDR3 has 14 amino acids. The germline V and J ends were trimmed by 5 bases and 5 bases, with 14 bases remaining between them. Per the germline V gene, CDR1 is MNHEY and CDR2 is SMNVEV (reference sequence). The CDR3 here is CASSTLLDIDTQYF. CDR3 bases: TGTGCCAGCAGTACCTTACTAGACATAGATACGCAGTATTTT.

J is TRBJ2-1 and V is TRBV5-6; maybe TRBD2 (6 bases). Looked up from germline, CDR1 is SGHDT and CDR2 is YYEEEE. This CDR3 has 13 amino acids. V lost 3 bases, J lost 5 bases, and 9 bases lay in between. The CDR3 is CASSWDFNNEQFF. CDR3 bases: TGTGCCAGCAGCTGGGACTTCAACAATGAGCAGTTCTTC.

The J gene is TRBJ2-7, the V gene TRBV10-3; D is perhaps TRBD1 (7 bases). The ends were cut back, 11 bases at V and 7 bases at J, with 21 bases in the middle. Germline V lookup: CDR1 ENHRY, CDR2 SYGVKD. The CDR3 runs to 13 residues. The CDR3 protein is CAVSGGPGEEQYF. The CDR3 DNA sequence: TGTGCCGTATCAGGGGGACCGGGGGAAGAGCAGTACTTC.

The rearrangement uses TRBV30 and TRBJ2-5, with 8 nucleotides matching TRBD2. Germline trimming cut 4 bases from V and 1 base from J; bases unmatched to any gene: 5. CDR1 and CDR2 from the germline V gene are GTSNPN and SVGIG (reference sequence). The CDR3 is made up of 14 amino acids. The CDR3 coding sequence is TGTGCCTGGACTGTAAGCGGGAGCCAAGAGACCCAGTACTTC. Its protein is CAWTVSGSQETQYF.

V gene TRBV4-1 combines with J gene TRBJ2-4; TRBD2 agrees at 11 bases. This CDR3 contains 17 residues. The V gene's germline CDR1 is MGHRA and CDR2 YSYEKL. V lost 1 base to trimming and J lost 0 bases; unmatched junction nucleotides: 2. CDR3 amino acids: CASSQGTSGGAKNIQYF. CDR3 nucleotides: TGCGCCAGCAGCCAAGGCACTAGCGGGGGAGCCAAAAACATTCAGTACTTC.

CDR3 coding DNA: TGTGCCAGCAGTGAAATAAGGGGCGCAACTAATGAAAAACTGTTTTTT. Translated, it gives CASSEIRGATNEKLFF. The chain carries TRBV25-1 and TRBJ1-4, with D perhaps TRBD1 (5 bases). Germline lookup yields CDR1 MGHDK and CDR2 SYGVNS. The CDR3 has 16 amino acids. Trimming took off 2 bases at V and 0 bases at J, with 10 bases between the two ends.

The chain employs TRBV21-1 and TRBJ1-3. TRBV21-1 is noted as a pseudogene. CDR3 length: 17 amino acids. DNA of the CDR3: TGTGCCAGCAGCAAATGGACCGGGGGCTACACTGGAAACACCATATATTTT. Translated, it gives CASSKWTGGYTGNTIYF.

The genes are TRBV13 and TRBJ2-5; the D gene is possibly TRBD1 (6 bases). Germline CDR1 is PRHDT and CDR2 is FYEKMQ (reference sequence). This CDR3 comprises 14 residues. The V end lost 3 bases, the J end lost 5 bases, and 13 bases lay between the germline ends. In DNA, the CDR3 is TGTGCCAGCAGCTTCTCGAACAGGGTGGAGACCCAGTACTTC. Translating it yields CASSFSNRVETQYF. Together with reference TRBV13 and TRBJ2-5, the CDR3 gives the full variable domain: AAGVIQSPRHLIKEKRETATLKCYPIPRHDTVYWYQQGPGQDPQFLISFYEKMQSDKGSIPDRFSAQQFSDYHSELNMSSLELGDSALYFCASSFSNRVETQYFGPGTRLLVL.

CDR3 DNA sequence: TGTGCCAGCCGAGAGGGCACTGAAGCTTTCTTT. It translates to CASREGTEAFF. The chain carries TRBV2 and TRBJ1-1; no clear D gene. The ends were cut back, 8 bases at V and 4 bases at J, with 8 bases in the middle. CDR3 length: 11 residues. The germline gives CDR1 SNHLY, CDR2 FYNNEI.

The chain links TRBV6-1 to TRBJ1-2; 9 bases are shared with TRBD1. The V gene end was trimmed by 2 bases and the J gene end by 7 bases; junction bases not matched to a gene: 8. This CDR3 contains 15 residues. Germline CDR1 MNHNS, CDR2 SASEGT. The CDR3 DNA reads as TGTGCCAGCAGTGAAATGGGGGACAGGGCCACTGGCTACACCTTC. The encoded protein is CASSEMGDRATGYTF.

This clone was recorded only once. CDR3 loop: CASSHPAPGGRGDTQYF. CDR3 in DNA: TGCGCCAGCAGCCACCCAGCCCCGGGAGGCCGGGGAGATACGCAGTATTTT. The chain carries TRBV4-1 and TRBJ2-3; 7 bases line up with TRBD2. The ends lost 3 bases at V and 5 bases at J; junction bases unmatched: 14. The CDR3 totals 17 residues. Germline loops: CDR1 MGHRA, CDR2 YSYEKL.

This rearrangement joins TRBV7-9 to TRBJ2-1; unclear D gene. CDR1 is SEHNR and CDR2 is FQNEAQ in the germline V gene (reference sequence). This CDR3 region has 15 residues. V shed 4 bases and J shed 0 bases, with 10 bases lying between them. The CDR3 DNA is TGTGCCAGCAGCTCACCGGCACCCTCCTACAATGAGCAGTTCTTC. Protein product: CASSSPAPSYNEQFF.

This sequence joins TRBV27 and TRBJ2-3; 7 bases map to TRBD2. Germline trimming cut 3 bases from V and 4 bases from J; bases unmatched to any gene: 4. Germline loops: CDR1 MNHEY, CDR2 SMNVEV (reference sequence). The CDR3 totals 14 residues. CDR3 loop: CASSFSAGADTQYF. CDR3 DNA sequence: TGTGCCAGCAGTTTTTCGGCGGGAGCAGATACGCAGTATTTT.

This sequence joins TRBV7-9 and TRBJ1-1; the D gene is possibly TRBD1 (6 bases). The length of the CDR3 is 14 residues. CDR1 and CDR2 from the germline V gene are SEHNR and FQNEAQ (reference sequence). Between the trimmed V and J ends, which lost 5 bases and 3 bases, there was a span of 13 bases. CDR3 DNA: TGTGCCAGCAGCGGAGGGACATGGGACACTGAAGCTTTCTTT. This encodes CASSGGTWDTEAFF.

In its sample, this clone was seen once. This sample also contains other DNA sequences that code for the same CDR3. The J gene is TRBJ1-1, the V gene TRBV5-4, with 7 bases fitting TRBD1. Germline-derived CDR1 and CDR2 are SGHNT and YYREEE (reference sequence). The CDR3 spans 14 residues. The V segment lost 4 bases and the J segment 5 bases; nucleotides outside the gene matches: 8. CDR3 DNA sequence: TGTGCCAGCAGCCCAAGGGGGCTTGGGACTGAAGCTTTCTTT. This sequence encodes CASSPRGLGTEAFF.

The chain recombines TRBV7-2 with TRBJ2-7, with 8 bases fitting TRBD1. CDR3 length: 14 residues. J gave up 3 bases and V 4 bases, and 5 bases lay outside the gene matches. Germline V gene sequence: CDR1 SGHTA, CDR2 FQGNSA. The CDR3 region has the DNA TGTGCCAGCAGCTCTTGGACAGGGTACTACGAGCAGTACTTC. Translated, it gives CASSSWTGYYEQYF.

CDR3 sequence reads: CASSLEVGAVYNEQFF. The CDR3 DNA is TGTGCCAGCAGCTTAGAGGTAGGCGCGGTCTACAATGAGCAGTTCTTC. The V call is TRBV7-6, the J call TRBJ2-1; D is undetermined. Germline CDR1 reads SGHVS; CDR2 reads FNYEAQ. Trimming removed 1 base at V and 3 bases at J, with 13 bases between. The CDR3 contains 16 residues. Supplemented by reference TRBV7-6 and TRBJ2-1, the full variable domain reads GAGVSQSPRYKVTKRGQDVALRCDPISGHVSLYWYRQALGQGPEFLTYFNYEAQQDKSGLPNDRFSAERPEGSISTLTIQRTEQRDSAMYRCASSLEVGAVYNEQFFGPGTRLTVL.

This chain uses TRBV7-8 with TRBJ1-5; D gene unclear. The V and J ends lost 4 bases and 3 bases respectively, with 13 bases between them. The CDR3 loop spans 15 amino acids. Germline CDR1 is SGHVS and CDR2 is FQNEAQ. CDR3 loop: CASSSTDGPNQPQHF. The DNA for the CDR3 is TGTGCCAGCAGCTCTACGGACGGTCCCAATCAGCCCCAGCATTTT. The full variable domain, in which reference TRBV7-8 and TRBJ1-5 provide the parts outside the CDR3, is GAGVSQSPRYKVAKRGQDVALRCDPISGHVSLFWYQQALGQGPEFLTYFQNEAQLDKSGLPSDRFFAERPEGSVSTLKIQRTQQEDSAVYLCASSSTDGPNQPQHFGDGTRLSIL.

The rearrangement joins TRBV6-1 to TRBJ2-1; 7 bases are shared with TRBD2. After removal of 1 base from V and 5 bases from J, the junction contained 2 bases not matched to a gene. This CDR3 has 14 amino acids. In germline, CDR1 is MNHNS, CDR2 SASEGT. In DNA, the CDR3 is TGTGCCAGCAGTGAAGTTGGGGGGGACAATGAGCAGTTCTTC. This codes for CASSEVGGDNEQFF.

The chain employs TRBV6-1 and TRBJ2-7; the D call may be TRBD1 or TRBD2 (5 bases each). The CDR3 totals 14 residues. Per the germline V gene, CDR1 is MNHNS and CDR2 is SASEGT. Trimming stripped 10 bases from V and 3 bases from J, with 19 bases between. CDR3 in DNA: TGTGCCACTACCCCCCGGGGACCCCACTACGAGCAGTACTTC. Translated, it gives CATTPRGPHYEQYF.